The rows below give T cell receptor beta chains drawn from one sample of a study of blood T cell repertoires in COVID-19. Only in-frame clones appear in the TCRdb table, and some are missing; sequencing was by immunoSEQ multiplex PCR. The table has approximately 230,000 clones, roughly 90% seen once. The specimen was peripheral blood. The receptors originated from a young man who had recovered from COVID-19. Each CDR3 is given with its conserved first and last residue. A D gene is named only where the DNA matches it firmly. Size tells how often a clone was seen (once, few, many) or the class of an expanded clone, and some rows leave it out.

-,-,TRBJ2-5,TRBV18,CASSRTDLRQETQYF,TGTGCCAGCTCTAGGACAGATCTCCGCCAAGAGACCCAGTACTTC
-,-,TRBJ1-1,TRBV20-1,CSALQGTEAFF,TGCAGTGCTCTCCAGGGAACTGAAGCTTTCTTT
-,-,TRBJ2-7,TRBV2,CASSETPTSIKLYEQYF,TGTGCCAGCAGTGAAACCCCAACCTCCATCAAGCTCTACGAGCAGTACTTC
-,-,TRBJ1-4,TRBV3-1/TRBV3-2,CASSQFRTAATNEKLFF,TGTGCCAGCAGCCAATTTAGGACAGCTGCAACTAATGAAAAACTGTTTTTT
-,-,TRBJ2-7,TRBV7-9,CASSAPRGVQYF,TGTGCCAGCAGCGCCCCGCGAGGAGTGCAGTACTTC
-,-,TRBJ2-5,TRBV15,CATSREAAGASRETQYF,TGTGCCACCAGCAGAGAGGCGGCGGGGGCATCAAGGGAGACCCAGTACTTC
-,TRBD1,TRBJ1-5,TRBV4-1,CASSQATGQGARGNQPQHF,TGCGCCAGCAGCCAAGCCACGGGACAGGGGGCGCGAGGCAATCAGCCCCAGCATTTT
-,TRBD2,TRBJ2-1,TRBV4-2,CASSPGLAGNEQFF,TGTGCCAGCAGCCCAGGACTAGCGGGCAATGAGCAGTTCTTC
-,TRBD1,TRBJ2-5,TRBV19,CASSIGTGGETQYF,TGTGCCAGTAGTATAGGTACAGGGGGAGAGACCCAGTACTTC
-,TRBD1,TRBJ1-3,TRBV6-5,CASSYTIGQAIYF,TGTGCCAGCAGTTACACTATCGGACAGGCCATATATTTT
few,TRBD1,TRBJ1-1,TRBV5-4,CASSLRGQLNTEAFF,TGTGCCAGCAGCCTCCGGGGACAGCTGAACACTGAAGCTTTCTTT
-,-,TRBJ1-2,TRBV19,CAARVTGLGGYTF,TGTGCCGCTAGGGTTACAGGGTTGGGTGGCTACACCTTC
once,-,TRBJ2-1,TRBV6-5,CASSYSTRSYNEQFF,TGTGCCAGCAGTTACTCGACTAGGTCCTACAATGAGCAGTTCTTC
-,TRBD1,TRBJ1-1,TRBV10-1,CASSEGTGNTEAFF,TGCGCCAGCAGTGAGGGGACAGGGAACACTGAAGCTTTCTTT
-,-,TRBJ2-7,TRBV19,CASSVGRSLAEQYF,TGTGCCAGTAGTGTGGGCAGGTCCCTTGCCGAGCAGTACTTC
-,TRBD1,TRBJ1-1,TRBV7-9,CASSFYARDRRGTEAFF,TGTGCCAGCAGCTTCTACGCCCGGGACAGGAGAGGCACTGAAGCTTTCTTT
-,-,TRBJ2-3,TRBV19,CASSAGERSTDTQYF,TGTGCCAGTAGTGCCGGAGAGCGTAGCACAGATACGCAGTATTTT
-,-,TRBJ2-5,TRBV19,CASSQGGETQYF,TGTGCCAGTAGTCAGGGAGGAGAGACCCAGTACTTC
-,-,TRBJ1-2,TRBV14,CASSPIGGGVYGYTF,TGTGCCAGCAGCCCCATAGGGGGGGGCGTCTATGGCTACACCTTC
-,-,TRBJ1-1,TRBV9,CASSVGEVNTEAFF,TGTGCCAGCAGCGTAGGGGAGGTGAACACTGAAGCTTTCTTT
-,TRBD1,TRBJ2-3,TRBV4-2,CASSQVDRGSTDTQYF,TGTGCCAGCAGCCAAGTGGACAGGGGGAGCACAGATACGCAGTATTTT
-,-,TRBJ1-4,TRBV6-5,CASSQLQGRNEKLFF,TGTGCCAGCAGCCAATTACAGGGCCGTAATGAAAAACTGTTTTTT
-,-,TRBJ2-1,TRBV6-5,CASSDLGSYNEQFF,TGTGCCAGCAGCGACTTAGGCTCCTACAATGAGCAGTTCTTC
-,-,TRBJ2-1,TRBV9,CASSVDYYNEQFF,TGTGCCAGCAGCGTTGACTACTACAATGAGCAGTTCTTC
-,TRBD2,TRBJ2-5,TRBV3-1/TRBV3-2,CASSPLAVYQETQYF,TGTGCCAGCAGCCCGCTAGCGGTATACCAAGAGACCCAGTACTTC
-,-,TRBJ1-2,TRBV24-1,CATSDFRTGNYGYTF,TGTGCCACCAGTGATTTCAGAACAGGGAACTATGGCTACACCTTC
-,-,TRBJ1-1,TRBV27,CASSFGGRNTEAFF,TGTGCCAGCAGTTTTGGAGGGAGAAACACTGAAGCTTTCTTT
few,-,TRBJ1-2,TRBV6-4,CASSVSDSSYGYTF,TGTGCCAGCAGTGTATCCGACAGCTCCTATGGCTACACCTTC
-,-,TRBJ2-7,TRBV7-6,CASSATRSPSYEQYF,TGTGCCAGCAGCGCGACTAGATCGCCTTCCTACGAGCAGTACTTC
-,TRBD2,TRBJ2-2,TRBV9,CASNPWGGGTGELFF,TGTGCCAGCAACCCGTGGGGCGGGGGGACCGGGGAGCTGTTTTTT
many,TRBD1,TRBJ2-7,TRBV7-6,CASTLGGQGSYEQYF,TGTGCCAGCACCTTAGGGGGACAGGGGTCCTACGAGCAGTACTTC
-,TRBD1,TRBJ2-7,TRBV6-2/TRBV6-3,CASRPSDDRGLVYEQYF,TGTGCCAGCAGACCTTCTGACGACAGGGGGCTTGTATACGAGCAGTACTTC
-,-,TRBJ1-4,TRBV12-3/TRBV12-4,CASSLTSGEKLFF,TGTGCCAGCAGTTTAACTAGTGGAGAAAAACTGTTTTTT
-,-,TRBJ1-4,TRBV11-2,CASSILEKLFF,TGTGCCAGCAGCATTCTAGAAAAACTGTTTTTT
few,TRBD2,TRBJ2-7,TRBV25-1,CASSDPTSGGSYEQYF,TGTGCCAGCAGTGACCCGACTAGCGGGGGCTCCTACGAGCAGTACTTC
-,-,TRBJ2-3,TRBV11-2,CASSSFGGSTSDTQYF,TGTGCCAGCAGCTCCTTCGGGGGTTCCACCTCAGATACGCAGTATTTT
-,-,TRBJ1-1,TRBV5-1,CASSSGVTAEAFF,TGCGCCAGCAGCTCGGGGGTCACAGCTGAAGCTTTCTTT
-,-,TRBJ2-5,TRBV2,CASSRTGSRETQYF,TGTGCCAGCAGTCGTACAGGGTCGCGAGAGACCCAGTACTTC
few,-,TRBJ1-1,TRBV12-3/TRBV12-4,CASGAAMNTEAFF,TGTGCCAGCGGTGCGGCTATGAACACTGAAGCTTTCTTT